This record covers a single T cell receptor beta chain. Its antigen target is currently unknown. One base away lies a much larger clone, so this may be a sequencing read error. The germline V gene encodes CDR1 MNHNY and CDR2 SVGAGI (reference sequence). The CDR3 sequence holds 14 residues, the cysteine and phenylalanine included. Just the 42-base CDR3 DNA is kept, in frame starting at base 1. At the junction V is shortened by 6 bases and J by 5 bases; bases outside the gene matches: 10. Patients with hyperthyroidism were aged 18 to 65 years, had been newly diagnosed, and had a disease duration of less than 2 months. Patients with other autoimmune diseases, uncontrolled infections, pregnancy or lactation were excluded from the study. Clinical symptoms, serum thyroxine, TRAb, thyroid ultrasound and orbital computed tomography formed the basis of the diagnosis. Total RNA was extracted with Trizol reagent and quality-checked on an Agilent 2100 Bioanalyzer.

The record originates from a study of Graves' ophthalmopathy and Graves' hyperthyroidism (dated by TCRdb to the late 2010s). Regarding the research as a whole: A patient counted as having stable hyperthyroidism if there was no progression to ophthalmopathy within 18 months of follow-up. A discovery set of 95 to 100 patients (43 ophthalmopathy, 57 stable hyperthyroidism) was enrolled to explore V-J signatures distinguishing ophthalmopathy from hyperthyroidism. In five or six hyperthyroidism patients, the T-cell repertoires found in thyroid tissue were compared with those found in blood. An independent validation cohort comprised 18 hyperthyroidism patients and 15 to 17 patients who later progressed from hyperthyroidism to ophthalmopathy. Following sample collection, hyperthyroidism patients were given methimazole at a starting dose of 30 mg daily, and ophthalmopathy patients were given high-dose intravenous methylprednisolone. In total, some 140 blood samples were TCR-sequenced: roughly 45 ophthalmopathy, some 80 hyperthyroidism and some 17 hyperthyroidism-to-ophthalmopathy patients. The study used TCR beta repertoire signatures to distinguish Graves' ophthalmopathy from Graves' hyperthyroidism and to predict progression to ophthalmopathy. Study-wide findings and limitations: The 13-signature model separated ophthalmopathy from stable hyperthyroidism with approximately 90% sensitivity and about 84% specificity in cross-validation, and 80%/75% in the test set. In validation, the model predicted ophthalmopathy progression with about 70% sensitivity and approximately 78% specificity; approximately 12 predicted patients were CT-confirmed with GO in a median of about 6.1 months. Most of the expanded thyroid clonotypes with a frequency above 0.001 were also detected in blood, and it was suggested that the thyroid immune response may be reflected by blood repertoires. Sample size was not statistically predetermined, and group allocation was not concealed from the investigators.

For repertoire sequencing, the TCR beta CDR3 regions were amplified from RNA transcripts. The first round was an RT-PCR using HTBI primers with the Qiagen OneStep RT-PCR kit, and this first round was followed by a second-round multiplex PCR, then size selection and purification. The libraries underwent paired-end sequencing with 100 bp reads on an Illumina HiSeq2000. The original pipeline was this. Reads were processed with SOAPnuke, discarding reads with adapters, uncalled bases, mean Phred below 15, or no exact constant-primer or identifier match. COPE v1.2.5 was used to merge high-quality paired reads. Unique nucleotide sequences were defined as clonotypes and aligned to IMGT TRB V, D and J references using MiTCR v1.1. The analysis was limited to V-J combinations with a frequency above 0.0001, which together covered approximately 99% of repertoires. A TCR clonal expansion and chaos score per V-J combination was defined as the ratio of F50 clonal expansion to chaos observed in the TCRdist matrix. Welch's t-statistics and random forest were used to reduce features to about 14 V-J combinations, which were fed into a naive Bayes classifier. Thyroid-blood repertoire similarity was quantified with the Morisita-Horn index. TCRdb passed the public sequencing reads through fastp at Q25 and MiXCR, retaining productive beta sequences. Rows merge per CDR3 protein into single entries with the most common DNA and genes. These V and J calls originate from TCRdb's pipeline instead of the authors' own analysis. For this sample there are 450,000 to 600,000 distinct CDR3 sequences; 35% to 40% appear just once. The top ten constitute about 4.2% of the sample.

This clonotype was sampled from an adult man with Graves' hyperthyroidism. The specimen sequenced was peripheral blood or thyroid tissue (not recorded which). Here the chain combines TRBV6-6 and TRBJ2-7, with 7 central nucleotides matching TRBD1. In nucleotides, the sequence is TGTGCCAGCAGACCGACAGGGAAAGCCAACGAGCAGTACTTC. This is translated as CASRPTGKANEQYF.